The TCR beta chain described here comes from a study of blood T cell repertoires in COVID-19. Enrolled during active infection, Seattle patients were then followed longitudinally. This clone was picked up a small number of times. This table comes from immunoSEQ multiplex PCR, and its TCRdb copy is limited to in-frame clones, with some not included. The table includes about 180,000 clones, 79% detected once. With 5 bases removed from V and 4 bases from J, the gap between germline ends came to 16 bases. Looked up from germline, CDR1 is SEHNR and CDR2 is FQNEAQ (reference sequence). CDR3 length equals 15 residues.

Sequenced material: peripheral blood. The TCR comes from a woman aged 55-75 years with COVID-19, enrolled during active disease. This sequence joins TRBV7-9 and TRBJ2-3, with D maybe TRBD2 (5 bases). In DNA, the CDR3 is TGTGCCAGCAGCACCCTAGCTGTCGGGGCAGATACGCAGTATTTT. It translates to CASSTLAVGADTQYF. The whole variable domain, filled in from reference TRBV7-9 and TRBJ2-3, reads DTGVSQNPRHKITKRGQNVTFRCDPISEHNRLYWYRQTLGQGPEFLTYFQNEAQLEKSRLLSDRFSAERPKGSFSTLEIQRTEQGDSAMYLCASSTLAVGADTQYFGPGTRLTVL.